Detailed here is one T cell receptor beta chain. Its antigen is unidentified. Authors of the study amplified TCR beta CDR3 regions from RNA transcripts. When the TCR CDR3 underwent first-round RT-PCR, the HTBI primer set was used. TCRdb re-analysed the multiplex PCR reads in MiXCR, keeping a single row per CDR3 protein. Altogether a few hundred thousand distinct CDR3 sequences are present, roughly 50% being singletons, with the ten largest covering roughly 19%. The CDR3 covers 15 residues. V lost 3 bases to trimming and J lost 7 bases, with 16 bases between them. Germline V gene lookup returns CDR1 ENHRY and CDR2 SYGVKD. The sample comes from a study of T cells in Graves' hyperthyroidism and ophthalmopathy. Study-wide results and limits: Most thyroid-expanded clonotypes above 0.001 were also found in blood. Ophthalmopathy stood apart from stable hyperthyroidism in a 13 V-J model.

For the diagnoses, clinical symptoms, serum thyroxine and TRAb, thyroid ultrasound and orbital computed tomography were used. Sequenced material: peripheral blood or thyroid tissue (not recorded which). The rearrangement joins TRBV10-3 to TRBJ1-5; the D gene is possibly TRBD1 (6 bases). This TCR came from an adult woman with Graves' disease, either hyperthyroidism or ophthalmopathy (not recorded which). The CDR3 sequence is CAISDGQGTGQPQHF. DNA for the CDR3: TGTGCCATCAGTGACGGCCAGGGGACTGGACAGCCCCAGCATTTT.